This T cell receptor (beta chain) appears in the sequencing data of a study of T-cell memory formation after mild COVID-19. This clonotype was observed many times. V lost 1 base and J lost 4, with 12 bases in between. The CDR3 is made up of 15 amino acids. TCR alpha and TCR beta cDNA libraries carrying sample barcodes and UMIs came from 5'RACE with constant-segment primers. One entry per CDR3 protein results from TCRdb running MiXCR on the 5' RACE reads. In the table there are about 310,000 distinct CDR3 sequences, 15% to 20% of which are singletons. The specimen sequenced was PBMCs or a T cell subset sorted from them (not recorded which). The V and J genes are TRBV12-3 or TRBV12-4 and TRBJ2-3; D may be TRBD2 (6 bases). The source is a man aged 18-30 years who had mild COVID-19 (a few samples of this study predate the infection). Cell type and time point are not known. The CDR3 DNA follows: TGTGCCAGCAGTTTAGGGCGACTAGGTTCAGATACGCAGTATTTT. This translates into CASSLGRLGSDTQYF.